The rows below give T cell receptor beta chains drawn from one sample of a study of CD8 T cells in Susac syndrome. TCRdb re-called the immunoSEQ multiplex PCR reads through MiXCR, storing one row per CDR3 protein. The sample holds just over 150,000 distinct CDR3 sequences, approximately 94% seen once. Sequencing was carried out using CD8+ T cells from PBMCs. These receptors all stem from a human donor with multiple sclerosis. Both conserved end residues are part of each CDR3.

CDR3aa: CASSSLRSAFF; v_gene: TRBV7-9; j_gene: TRBJ1-1
CDR3aa: CSARDGKNTEAFF; v_gene: TRBV20-1; j_gene: TRBJ1-1
CDR3aa: CASSLRDLRGNEQFF; v_gene: TRBV28; j_gene: TRBJ2-1
CDR3aa: CSASGGYEQYF; v_gene: TRBV20-1; j_gene: TRBJ2-7
CDR3aa: CASSQPGTSGPNEQFF; v_gene: TRBV3-1; j_gene: TRBJ2-1
CDR3aa: CASSPGAGGSYEQYF; v_gene: TRBV11-2; j_gene: TRBJ2-7
CDR3aa: CSASKAGNTEAFF; v_gene: TRBV20-1; j_gene: TRBJ1-1
CDR3aa: CASSVTPAYEQYF; v_gene: TRBV9; j_gene: TRBJ2-7
CDR3aa: CASSVDGGAANIQYF; v_gene: TRBV9; j_gene: TRBJ2-4
CDR3aa: CASSFENGAGVYYGYTF; v_gene: TRBV12-3/TRBV12-4; j_gene: TRBJ1-2
CDR3aa: CASRVTESYEQYF; v_gene: TRBV7-2; j_gene: TRBJ2-7
CDR3aa: CASPPGDSAMDGYTF; v_gene: TRBV7-2; j_gene: TRBJ1-2
CDR3aa: CASSPPRNEQFF; v_gene: TRBV7-2; j_gene: TRBJ2-1
CDR3aa: CAISERRGRGYGYTF; v_gene: TRBV10-3; j_gene: TRBJ1-2
CDR3aa: CSALDRNTGELFF; v_gene: TRBV20-1; j_gene: TRBJ2-2
CDR3aa: CASRESWGGGSPLHF; v_gene: TRBV27; j_gene: TRBJ1-6
CDR3aa: CASSHPQGVGSYEQYF; v_gene: TRBV3-1; j_gene: TRBJ2-7
CDR3aa: CATSGELAEAFF; v_gene: TRBV15; j_gene: TRBJ1-1
CDR3aa: CASSPPAVAGVETQYF; v_gene: TRBV18; j_gene: TRBJ2-5
CDR3aa: CASASQSGGNRLSYNEQFF; v_gene: TRBV12-3/TRBV12-4; j_gene: TRBJ2-1
CDR3aa: CAWSVKRGRGIAEAFF; v_gene: TRBV30; j_gene: TRBJ1-1
CDR3aa: CSARDPGGYGYGYTF; v_gene: TRBV20-1; j_gene: TRBJ1-2
CDR3aa: CASSSKRQGLKETQYF; v_gene: TRBV7-9; j_gene: TRBJ2-5
CDR3aa: CASIGQVAAVGQYF; v_gene: TRBV28; j_gene: TRBJ2-3
CDR3aa: CSARGSGSLAYEQYF; v_gene: TRBV20-1; j_gene: TRBJ2-7
CDR3aa: CASSLGGGVQYF; v_gene: TRBV13; j_gene: TRBJ2-7
CDR3aa: CSVGQGMGVTEAFF; v_gene: TRBV29-1; j_gene: TRBJ1-1
CDR3aa: CASAGDSGNTIYF; v_gene: TRBV4-3; j_gene: TRBJ1-3
CDR3aa: CASSAGGKGTQYF; v_gene: TRBV9; j_gene: TRBJ2-5
CDR3aa: CASSGQGALSGANVLTF; v_gene: TRBV7-9; j_gene: TRBJ2-6
CDR3aa: CASSQEGLRSKLNYGYTF; v_gene: TRBV3-1; j_gene: TRBJ1-2
CDR3aa: CASSPLTEDNEQFF; v_gene: TRBV28; j_gene: TRBJ2-1